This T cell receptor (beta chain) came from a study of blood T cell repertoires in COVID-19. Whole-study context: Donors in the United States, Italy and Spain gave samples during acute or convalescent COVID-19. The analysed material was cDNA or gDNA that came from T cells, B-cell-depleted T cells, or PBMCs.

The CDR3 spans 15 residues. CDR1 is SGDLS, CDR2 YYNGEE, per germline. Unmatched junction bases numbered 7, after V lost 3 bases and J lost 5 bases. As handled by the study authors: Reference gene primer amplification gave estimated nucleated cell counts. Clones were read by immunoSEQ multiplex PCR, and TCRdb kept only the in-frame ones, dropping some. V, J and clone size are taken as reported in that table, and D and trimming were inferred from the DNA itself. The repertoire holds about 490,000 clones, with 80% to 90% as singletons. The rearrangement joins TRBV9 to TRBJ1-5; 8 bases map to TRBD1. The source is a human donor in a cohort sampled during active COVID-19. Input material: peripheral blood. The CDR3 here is CASSATTGADQPQHF. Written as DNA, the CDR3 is TGTGCCAGCAGCGCCACGACAGGGGCCGATCAGCCCCAGCATTTT.